The 20 T cell receptor beta chains presented below share a single source sample, sequenced in a study of T cells in Graves' hyperthyroidism and ophthalmopathy. TCR beta CDR3 regions were amplified from RNA transcripts. HTBI primers drove first-round RT-PCR of the TCR CDR3. TCRdb analysed the multiplex PCR reads with MiXCR anew, one entry per CDR3 protein. The data hold fewer than 350,000 distinct CDR3 sequences, with 18% observed a single time. Sequenced input: blood. The receptor set was obtained from a woman in her forties or fifties with Graves' hyperthyroidism.

The sample holds a few counts of this clonotype. The chain employs TRBV6-1 and TRBJ1-2; a possible D gene is TRBD1 (5 bases). The ends were cut back, 6 bases at V and 3 bases at J, with 11 bases in the middle. The V gene's germline CDR1 is MNHNS and CDR2 SASEGT. The CDR3 extends over 13 amino acids. The chain's CDR3 is CASSLGPYYGYTF. In DNA, the CDR3 is TGTGCCAGCAGCTTGGGACCTTACTATGGCTACACCTTC.

This clonotype has ten or more counts. The genes are TRBV18 and TRBJ1-3, with D possibly TRBD1 on 6 matching bases. V lost 4 bases and J lost 3, with 13 bases in between. The CDR3 runs 15 residues. Germline V gene lookup returns CDR1 KGHSH and CDR2 LQKENI. The chain's CDR3 is CASSRTVDVGNTIYF. For the CDR3, the DNA is TGTGCCAGCTCACGGACAGTCGATGTTGGAAACACCATATATTTT.

The chain employs TRBV14 and TRBJ1-3, with D tentatively TRBD1 (6 bases). Per germline, CDR1 SGHDN and CDR2 FVKESK. Trimming left V 4 bases short and J 3 bases short, with 13 bases between. The CDR3 sequence is 15 residues long. This CDR3 is CASSPGQIFGNTIYF. Here the CDR3 DNA reads TGTGCCAGCAGCCCTGGACAGATCTTTGGAAACACCATATATTTT.

The chain carries TRBV6-9 and TRBJ2-2; D gene ambiguous. With 3 bases removed from V and 7 bases from J, the gap between germline ends came to 12 bases. The germline gives CDR1 MNHGY, CDR2 SVAAGI. This CDR3 has 14 residues. The DNA for the CDR3 is TGTGCCAGCAGTTACTTAACCCACGGCGGGGAGCTGTTTTTT. Translating it yields CASSYLTHGGELFF.

This clonotype was seen ten or more times. The chain carries TRBV5-1 and TRBJ2-3, with D unresolved. Germline CDR1 reads SGHRS; CDR2 reads YFSETQ. The CDR3 extends over 14 amino acids. V gave up 5 bases and J gave up 0 bases, with 10 bases separating them. CDR3 loop: CASRRIDSTDTQYF. The CDR3 DNA is TGCGCCAGCAGGCGAATAGACAGCACAGATACGCAGTATTTT.

Concerning this clonotype: The junction departs from germline at one end; a sequencing error may be responsible. This chain joins TRBV7-7 and TRBJ2-5; D possibly corresponds to TRBD1 (7 bases). The CDR3 runs 13 residues. Germline values: CDR1 SSHAT, CDR2 FNYEAQ (reference sequence). CDR3 region: CASRGSGEETQYF. CDR3 bases: TGTGCTAGCAGGGGGTCGGGGGAAGAGACCCAGTACTTC.

This clonotype has a handful of counts. This chain uses TRBV27 with TRBJ1-6; the D gene is possibly TRBD1 (5 bases). The V and J ends lost 8 bases and 4 bases respectively, with 12 bases between them. From germline, CDR1 is MNHEY and CDR2 SMNVEV (reference sequence). This CDR3 has 14 amino acids. The CDR3 region is CASRPRVYNSPLHF. The CDR3 region has the DNA TGTGCCAGCCGCCCCAGGGTGTATAATTCACCCCTCCACTTT.

The rearrangement joins TRBV6-1 to TRBJ2-2; D is undetermined. Germline CDR1 MNHNS, CDR2 SASEGT. V lost 7 bases and J lost 4, with 16 bases in between. The CDR3 contains 15 residues. This CDR3 is CASMNKAGTTGELFF. CDR3 sequence (DNA): TGTGCCAGCATGAATAAGGCAGGAACCACCGGGGAGCTGTTTTTT.

This clonotype has a handful of counts. This rearrangement joins TRBV5-6 to TRBJ2-3; D not resolved. Germline V CDR1 and CDR2: SGHDT, YYEEEE. V was clipped by 3 bases and J by 0 bases, with 11 bases between them. The CDR3 has 15 amino acids. CDR3 nucleotides: TGTGCCAGCAGCTCCCCCGGGCCCAGCACAGATACGCAGTATTTT. This codes for CASSSPGPSTDTQYF.

This clonotype was found many times. The CDR3 reads CASSSSNWGGYEQYF. Written as DNA, the CDR3 is TGTGCCAGCAGTAGTTCCAACTGGGGAGGCTACGAGCAGTACTTC. The chain recombines TRBV27 with TRBJ2-7; D may be TRBD2 (6 bases). Trimming left V 5 bases short and J 3 bases short, with 17 bases between. The CDR3 loop spans 15 amino acids. In germline, CDR1 is MNHEY, CDR2 SMNVEV (reference sequence).

In its sample, this clonotype was seen many times. The chain couples TRBV12-5 to TRBJ2-7; 7 bases map to TRBD2. Unmatched junction bases numbered 20, after V lost 3 bases and J lost 0 bases. The CDR3 extends over 20 amino acids. CDR1 is LGHNT, CDR2 FRNRAP, per germline. CDR3 loop: CASGFKAGSEETDSSYEQYV. The CDR3 nucleotides read TGTGCTAGTGGTTTCAAAGCGGGGAGTGAGGAGACGGACTCCTCCTACGAGCAGTACGTC.

To note about this clonotype: A much larger clone differs from this one at a single base, so this may be a read error. The chain links TRBV12-3 or TRBV12-4 to TRBJ2-3, with TRBD2 as a possible D gene (5 bases). The V gene lost 6 bases and the J gene lost 10 bases, with 14 bases spanning the gap. The CDR3 has 12 residues. Written as DNA, the CDR3 is TGTGCCAGCAGGACGGACTCCCGAGCGCAGTATTTT. This sequence encodes CASRTDSRAQYF.

This chain joins TRBV5-1 and TRBJ1-2; tentative D call: TRBD1 (6 bases). V lost 0 bases and J lost 8, with 20 bases in between. Germline-derived CDR1 and CDR2 are SGHRS and YFSETQ. The CDR3 loop spans 16 amino acids. The CDR3 protein is CASSLGSSGGAGGYTF. The CDR3 DNA sequence: TGCGCCAGCAGCTTGGGCTCGTCCGGGGGCGCCGGGGGCTACACCTTC. The variable domain in full, with the rest retrieved from reference TRBV5-1 and TRBJ1-2, is KAGVTQTPRYLIKTRGQQVTLSCSPISGHRSVSWYQQTPGQGLQFLFEYFSETQRNKGNFPGRFSGRQFSNSRSEMNVSTLELGDSALYLCASSLGSSGGAGGYTFGSGTRLTVV.

This clonotype appeared many times. This chain joins TRBV7-8 and TRBJ2-7, with D perhaps TRBD2 (7 bases). V lost 5 bases, J lost 6 bases, and 14 bases lay in between. Germline V gene data show CDR1 as SGHVS and CDR2 as FQNEAQ. The CDR3 length is 13 residues. CDR3 bases: TGTGCCAGCAGCCCCGGGGCGGGGGCCGAGCAGTACGTC. It specifies CASSPGAGAEQYV.

The rearrangement uses TRBV7-9 and TRBJ2-3; possible D gene TRBD1, 6 bases. The CDR3 contains 14 residues. Germline V gene data show CDR1 as SEHNR and CDR2 as FQNEAQ (reference sequence). Trimming cost V 1 base and J 4 bases, with 9 bases left between them. In nucleotides, the CDR3 is TGTGCCAGCAGCTTAGGGGGGCCCGCAGATACGCAGTATTTT. The encoded protein is CASSLGGPADTQYF.

V and J are TRBV7-9 and TRBJ2-1; the D is unclear. The CDR3 consists of 15 residues. Germline V gene sequence: CDR1 SEHNR, CDR2 FQNEAQ (reference sequence). V was shortened by 4 bases and J by 6 bases, with 16 bases between the two germline ends. The CDR3 region has the DNA TGTGCCAGCAGCTCCGACACGGTATGGATCAATGAGCAGTTCTTC. As protein: CASSSDTVWINEQFF.

The chain employs TRBV12-3 or TRBV12-4 and TRBJ2-1; TRBD1 is a possible D gene (6 bases). The ends were cut back, 5 bases at V and 10 bases at J, with 12 bases in the middle. The CDR3 has 12 residues. CDR3 loop: CASSVPDREQFF. The CDR3 DNA is TGTGCCAGCAGTGTCCCAGACAGGGAGCAGTTCTTC.

This clonotype has more than one count but fewer than ten. A much more abundant neighbour one base away suggests this may be a read error. The chain uses TRBV3-1 and TRBJ2-7; 7 nucleotides agree with TRBD1. This CDR3 contains 15 residues. Germline CDR1 and CDR2: LGHDT and YNNKEL (reference sequence). After removal of 1 base from V and 4 bases from J, the junction contained 7 bases not matched to a gene. CDR3 sequence reads: CASSQAWTGVYEQYF. The CDR3 DNA follows: TGTGCCAGCAGCCAAGCCTGGACAGGCGTATACGAGCAGTACTTC.

This clonotype came up many times. This sequence joins TRBV2 and TRBJ1-1; D might be TRBD1 (6 bases). Germline V gene sequence: CDR1 SNHLY, CDR2 FYNNEI. This CDR3 is 13 amino acids long. V shed 4 bases and J shed 5 bases, with 11 bases lying between them. In DNA form, the CDR3 reads TGTGCCAGCAGTGTACAGGGTGGTACTGAAGCTTTCTTT. The encoded protein is CASSVQGGTEAFF.

This clonotype was picked up many times. J is TRBJ2-5 and V is TRBV11-2; D gene unclear. The germline V gene has CDR1 SGHAT and CDR2 FQNNGV. Trimming left V 1 base short and J 2 bases short, with 8 bases between. The CDR3 is made up of 14 amino acids. The CDR3 coding sequence is TGTGCCAGCAGCTTAGTGGGGTGGCAAGAGACCCAGTACTTC. Its protein product is CASSLVGWQETQYF.